The T cell receptor (beta chain) described here comes from a study of shared T cell receptors in the human thymus. This CDR3 comprises 18 residues. Germline V gives CDR1 LNHNV, CDR2 YYDKDF (reference sequence). V gave up 1 base and J gave up 2 bases, with 18 bases separating them. Sequencing used immunoSEQ multiplex PCR; TCRdb keeps in-frame clones, though not all of them. Of roughly 700,000 clones listed, approximately 88% are singletons. These data were likewise used in another study, on human thymus T cells. From that report: Samples came from healthy Finnish infants during open corrective cardiac surgery. Corrective cardiac operations yielded the resected thymus tissue. There appeared to be biased usage of V and J genes in thymic and blood repertoires. Highly overlapping thymic repertoires in unrelated individuals were reported by related research.

Material for sequencing was thymocytes. The rearrangement joins TRBV15 to TRBJ1-5; D might be TRBD1 (5 bases). The TCR comes from a boy in the first two years of life with a congenital heart defect. The CDR3 DNA reads TGTGCCACCAGCAGAGTCCCCTCCCGGGGGAACGGCAATCAGCCCCAGCATTTT. Translation gives CATSRVPSRGNGNQPQHF.